This T cell receptor beta chain is from a study of Ad26.COV2.S vaccination and SARS-CoV-2 variants (dated by TCRdb to the early 2020s). Looking at the study overall: Donors in the vaccine arm were drawn from COV1001, a multicentre, randomized, double-blind, placebo-controlled phase I-IIa trial testing Ad26.COV2.S in healthy adults. Ad26.COV2.S was administered intramuscularly at 5 x 10^10 or 1 x 10^11 viral particles, either as a single shot or as two shots given 56 days apart. TCRbeta repertoire sequencing was used to assess the specificity and breadth of SARS-CoV-2-reactive T cell receptors after Ad26.COV2.S vaccination. The TCR-sequenced set comprised approximately 32 samples: around 20 Ad26.COV2.S vaccine recipients, 5 placebo recipients and 8 SARS-CoV-2 convalescent individuals. Participants in the trial were split at random into five groups of five each, receiving low-dose or high-dose Ad26.COV2.S once or twice, or else placebo on both occasions. Throughout the experiments and outcome assessment, investigators stayed blinded to trial group allocation. Overall study outcomes, separate from this receptor: The study was not powered to compare responses between vaccine doses or regimens. Substantial breadth of spike-specific CD8+ and CD4+ T cell responses was reported after vaccination. It was noted by the authors that total T cell responses may have been underestimated by the TCR breadth and depth analyses. Non-spike TCR breadth was comparable between vaccine and placebo recipients, consistent with the vaccine containing only spike. Spike-specific TCR breadth was higher in Ad26.COV2.S recipients than in placebo recipients (P = 0.0014).

In the case of this clone: It lacks a known antigen. Within one base of it there is no much larger clone, and no base qualities were kept.

Taken with the paper, the label for treatment or condition translates to: some 19 received Ad26.COV2.S at low or high dose, single or two shots; about five received placebo; per-sample allocation not given. Repertoires of vaccine and placebo recipients were sequenced from samples taken on day 63 after the first injection. In Cohort 1b, around 23 adults aged 18-55 years were enrolled at a single site in Boston, USA, between 29 July and 7 August 2020. Ad26.COV2.S was a replication-incompetent adenovirus type 26 vector expressing a prefusion-stabilized SARS-CoV-2 spike protein from the original Wuhan strain. The CDR3 contains 13 residues, cysteine and phenylalanine counted. Only the CDR3 part of the read is kept: 39 bases, read in frame from the first base. Trimming takes 5 bases from V and 4 bases from J, and the germline ends sit 12 bases apart. Reading the germline V gene gives CDR1 SGHAT and CDR2 FQNNGV.

The immunoSEQ Assay was used to sequence TCRbeta CDR3 regions. After extraction, genomic DNA underwent amplification by bias-controlled multiplex PCR, followed by high-throughput sequencing. The source study handled its data this way. To quantify the absolute abundance of every unique TCRbeta CDR3 region, sequences were collapsed and filtered. T cell fraction was estimated by normalizing TCRbeta template counts to usable DNA, with usable DNA measured through amplification of reference genes found in all nucleated cells. Repertoire TCRs were annotated as SARS-CoV-2-specific by exact matching of V gene, CDR3 amino acid sequence and J gene to a known reactive TCR set. The reference SARS-CoV-2 TCR set came from MIRA and was filtered for enrichment in COVID-19-positive ImmuneCODE repertoires, removing public or cross-reactive TCRs. Using the MIRA antigens, annotated TCRs were further analysed by specific ORF or by position within an ORF. Depth was the summed frequency of annotated unique rearrangements, while breadth was defined as annotated unique rearrangements over total unique productive rearrangements. Group comparisons of TCR breadth used two-sided Wilcoxon rank-sum tests. TCRdb limited this immuneACCESS table to in-frame rearrangements with V and J called. A share of clones is missing; checked studies link under half to unresolved V genes, and the rest is unexplained. V and J calls and clone size are those listed in that table; D and trimming were worked out from the DNA. For this sample the table gives around 300,000 clones, of which 80% to 90% were detected only once. Approximately 5% of the sample belongs to the ten largest clones.

The sequence is built from TRBV11-2 and TRBJ2-7; no D gene is confidently identified. The sequence came from a person aged 18 to 65 who received the Ad26.COV2.S COVID-19 vaccine or a placebo. This material consisted of peripheral blood, taken in a trial of Ad26.COV2.S vaccine versus placebo. The DNA is as follows: TGTGCCAGCAGCGCCGATAGTTTTTACGAGCAGTACTTC. It specifies CASSADSFYEQYF.